This is a list of T cell receptor beta chains from one sample in a study of shared clonotypes between healthy human individuals. Only in-frame clones appear in the TCRdb table, and some are missing; sequencing was by immunoSEQ multiplex PCR. Among 550,000 to 850,000 clones listed, 74% were seen once. The sample was memory CD4+ T cells sorted from blood. The receptor set was obtained from a woman aged 25 to 39 in good health. Each CDR3 is given with its conserved first and last residue. Each record gives: D gene, V gene, CDR3 protein. The D gene is left open where the match is weak.

NA	TRBV28	CASSLGGAAYEQYF
TRBD2	TRBV27	CASRTAGGGTDTQYF
TRBD2	TRBV5-1	CASSPGRGILAGGSGYEQFF
TRBD1	TRBV6-1	CASSAQQGADYGYTF
NA	TRBV7-8	CASSSGSYHTQYF
NA	TRBV7-9	CASSFPPFF
TRBD2	TRBV19	CASSINSGTYNEQFF
NA	TRBV20-1	CSATHGETQYF
NA	TRBV7-9	CASSLAKGTNTEAFF
NA	TRBV2	CASSRVQGVETQYF
TRBD1	TRBV28	CASRRTGSNYGYTF
NA	TRBV2	CASSSHSYEQYF
TRBD2	TRBV4-1	CASSQRQSAGASYEQYF
NA	TRBV6-5	CASSPRGWELFF
TRBD2	TRBV27	CASRQRGTYNEQFF
NA	TRBV9	CASSPSARNTGELFF
NA	TRBV5-5	CASSFTESANYGYTF
NA	TRBV28	CASSLSFNYGYTF
NA	TRBV6-5	CASTKERGVNIQYF
TRBD2	TRBV7-9	CASSFPSGETQYF
TRBD2	TRBV9	CASSEGFTAGGSGGYNEQFF
NA	TRBV28	CASQTGHAPRSEAFF
NA	TRBV6-6	CASSYGGPLGDTQYF
TRBD1	TRBV5-4	CASSTGTGVYQETQYF
NA	TRBV1	CTSSHDLGGVTRGYEQFF
NA	TRBV28	CASQRINQPQHF
NA	TRBV5-1	CASSLSGQSNQPQHF
NA	TRBV2	CASKAGDTEAFF
TRBD1	TRBV25-1	CASSEDRAPGELFF
NA	TRBV7-8	CASSLTRARSGNTIYF
NA	TRBV6-1	CASSSDPSHGYTF
TRBD1	TRBV28	CASSLGAGGNTEAFF
NA	TRBV6-1	CASSAGGQTYEQYF
NA	TRBV10-1	CASSFKRPKDRGEKLFF
TRBD2	TRBV18	CASSLGLAGGSSEQYF
NA	TRBV6-1	CASRGRVGNQPQHF
TRBD2	TRBV7-8	CASSLASAGGPPYNEQFF
TRBD2	TRBV9	CASSPAGTTEYNEQFF
NA	TRBV5-1	CASSSEGSSYEQYF
NA	TRBV19	CASSIGGAKNIQYF
NA	TRBV11-3	CASSFQPRGKSQPQHF
NA	TRBV28	CASSLNREPQHF
TRBD1	TRBV19	CASSRTGTGAGNTIYF
TRBD1	TRBV13	CASSLGSFRDSSYEQYF
NA	TRBV19	CASTNPGQGGTGANVLTF
TRBD1	TRBV30	CAWSGTGVENIQYF
NA	TRBV5-1	CASRKGEETQYF
NA	TRBV28	CASSGIATHANTQYF
NA	TRBV14	CASSPSGIGELFF
TRBD1	TRBV19	CASTPGQGNHEQYF
TRBD1	TRBV18	CASSPGQGVETQYF
NA	TRBV28	CASSESIAARRGEQYF
NA	TRBV7-2	CASSAQADTEAFF
TRBD2	TRBV4-1	CASSQPTGLAVNYEQYF
NA	TRBV7-6	CASSLEQSVGYTF
TRBD1	TRBV28	CASRIRDRSPGTNYGYTF
NA	TRBV19	CASSTRQELLNQPQHF
TRBD1	TRBV19	CASSPGQGVGKPQHF
NA	TRBV27	CASSYGPPAYEQFF
NA	TRBV6-5	CASSYGERGTQYF